This T cell receptor beta chain was recorded in a study of post-analysis software for immune sequencing data. Study-level information: Relapsing-remitting, secondary progressive and progressive-relapsing courses of multiple sclerosis were included. Study-wide results and caveats: Controls showed significantly higher normalized Chao1 diversity than did multiple sclerosis patients. F measure grouped same-batch samples tightly together. Included in a set of about five TRBV segments more frequent in patients than controls were TRBV5-6, TRBV5-1 and TRBV20-1.

TCR beta cDNA libraries had unique molecular identifiers. Starting from roughly 1.1 to 9.2 million T cells, the study yielded roughly 0.5 million cDNA molecules. TCRdb processed the PCR reads anew with MiXCR; each CDR3 protein has one entry. This table holds approximately 730,000 distinct CDR3 sequences, 30% found once. With regard to this clonotype: What it binds is unknown.

This CDR3 has 13 residues. Deletions cut 0 bases from V and 9 bases from J, with 9 bases between. Germline values: CDR1 SGHTA, CDR2 FQGNSA. The chain is built from TRBV7-2 and TRBJ2-1; D remains ambiguous. This sequence originates from a girl aged 5-17 years with multiple sclerosis. The sequencing sample was made of blood. This chain's CDR3 is CASSLAPPTEQFF. The CDR3 DNA reads TGTGCCAGCAGCTTAGCTCCGCCTACTGAGCAGTTCTTC.